The entry below gives a single T cell receptor beta chain sequence along with its context. The data derive from a study of blood T cell repertoires in COVID-19. Overall study context: Sources were T cells, B-cell-depleted T cells, or PBMCs; the material itself was cDNA or gDNA.

Trimming at V came to 2 bases and at J to 1 base, leaving 2 bases not matched to a gene. Per germline, CDR1 MNHEY and CDR2 SVGAGI. The CDR3 is 16 amino acids. Profiled with immunoSEQ multiplex PCR; TCRdb holds only in-frame clones, not every one. The table includes 25,000 to 35,000 clones, 60% to 85% detected once. The chain employs TRBV6-5 and TRBJ2-3; 11 bases fit TRBD2. Source material: peripheral blood. This receptor was taken from a woman aged 65 to 85 with active or convalescent COVID-19. The CDR3 sequence: CASSYGLAGRTDTQYF. The CDR3 coding sequence is TGTGCCAGCAGTTACGGACTAGCGGGCCGCACAGATACGCAGTATTTT.